A single sample gave rise to the 12 T cell receptor beta chains below, sequenced in a study of T cell repertoires in cytomegalovirus infection. Each CDR3 protein is one row after TCRdb ran MiXCR on the reads. The sample gives about 310,000 distinct CDR3 sequences, approximately 25% of which show up once; roughly 14% is in the top ten. The antigens for these receptors are not known. The sample consisted of cultured PBMCs, taken from culture after CMV antigen stimulation. These receptors all stem from a human donor in good health (CMV status not recorded). Some clones in this sample may be carry-over from other donors' samples.

The chain couples TRBV2 to TRBJ1-4, with D possibly TRBD1 on 5 matching bases. V shed 7 bases and J shed 0 bases, with 9 bases lying between them. The germline gives CDR1 SNHLY, CDR2 FYNNEI. The length of the CDR3 is 14 residues. The CDR3 reads CASKKTATNEKLFF. The CDR3, as DNA: TGTGCCAGCAAGAAGACAGCAACTAATGAAAAACTGTTTTTT.

This clonotype showed up many times. The chain has TRBV7-2 and TRBJ2-3; D remains ambiguous. The CDR3 extends over 14 amino acids. Trimming stripped 1 base from V and 4 bases from J, with 9 bases between. Germline V gene sequence: CDR1 SGHTA, CDR2 FQGNSA. In DNA, the CDR3 is TGTGCCAGCAGCTTAGAACAGCAGTCAGATACGCAGTATTTT. It yields the protein CASSLEQQSDTQYF. Drawing the rest from reference TRBV7-2 and TRBJ2-3, the complete variable domain is GAGVSQSPSNKVTEKGKDVELRCDPISGHTALYWYRQSLGQGLEFLIYFQGNSAPDKSGLPSDRFSAERTGGSVSTLTIQRTQQEDSAVYLCASSLEQQSDTQYFGPGTRLTVL.

This clonotype was found a few times. The chain joins TRBV7-9 to TRBJ1-6; 7 nucleotides align to TRBD1. J gave up 10 bases and V 5 bases, and 8 bases lay outside the gene matches. Germline loops: CDR1 SEHNR, CDR2 FQNEAQ (reference sequence). CDR3 size: 14 residues. The CDR3: CASSDKGAQSPLHF. For the CDR3, the DNA is TGTGCCAGCAGCGACAAGGGGGCGCAATCACCCCTCCACTTT. Based on the CDR3 plus reference TRBV7-9 and TRBJ1-6, the full variable domain is DTGVSQNPRHKITKRGQNVTFRCDPISEHNRLYWYRQTLGQGPEFLTYFQNEAQLEKSRLLSDRFSAERPKGSFSTLEIQRTEQGDSAMYLCASSDKGAQSPLHFGNGTRLTVT.

This clonotype has ten or more counts. This rearrangement joins TRBV5-1 to TRBJ2-3; 9 nucleotides match TRBD2. This CDR3 comprises 19 residues. V dropped 0 bases and J dropped 2; count of bases not matched to a gene: 13. From germline, CDR1 is SGHRS and CDR2 YFSETQ. The CDR3 region is CASSLAGTSTSPPTDTQYF. The CDR3 DNA sequence: TGCGCCAGCAGCTTGGCCGGGACTAGCACGTCGCCCCCCACAGATACGCAGTATTTT.

On this clonotype: A much larger clonotype is one base distant, so this may be a read error. The chain joins TRBV7-8 to TRBJ2-3; D might be TRBD1 (6 bases). This CDR3 contains 16 residues. Germline V lookup: CDR1 SGHVS, CDR2 FQNEAQ. The CDR3 reads CVSSLRLDSSTDTQYF. The CDR3, as DNA: TGTGTCAGCAGCTTACGACTGGACAGTAGCACAGATACGCAGTATTTT.

The chain recombines TRBV27 with TRBJ1-5, with 8 bases identical to TRBD1. The J segment lost 6 bases and the V segment lost 8 bases, leaving 18 bases of the junction unmatched. This CDR3 is built from 17 residues. Per the germline V gene, CDR1 is MNHEY and CDR2 is SMNVEV (reference sequence). CDR3 DNA sequence: TGTGCCAGCCAAAGTACAGGGGGAGAATTTCAGCGTCAGCCCCAGCATTTT. This sequence encodes CASQSTGGEFQRQPQHF.

This clonotype was seen a handful of times. The chain uses TRBV19 and TRBJ1-1; TRBD1 aligns across 7 bases. This CDR3 has 14 residues. Trimming at V came to 3 bases and at J to 1 base, leaving 2 bases not matched to a gene. Germline V gives CDR1 LNHDA, CDR2 SQIVND (reference sequence). The CDR3 coding sequence is TGTGCCAGTAGTATGGGACAGTGGAACACTGAAGCTTTCTTT. This encodes CASSMGQWNTEAFF. The variable domain in full, with the rest retrieved from reference TRBV19 and TRBJ1-1, is DGGITQSPKYLFRKEGQNVTLSCEQNLNHDAMYWYRQDPGQGLRLIYYSQIVNDFQKGDIAEGYSVSREKKESFPLTVTSAQKNPTAFYLCASSMGQWNTEAFFGQGTRLTVV.

The gene calls are TRBV12-3 or TRBV12-4 and TRBJ2-3; TRBD2 might be the D (5 bases). Trimming stripped 5 bases from V and 0 bases from J, with 12 bases between. This CDR3 spans 15 amino acids. The CDR3 DNA is TGTGCCAGCAGTCCCGCACGGACTAGCACAGATACGCAGTATTTT. Amino acid sequence: CASSPARTSTDTQYF.

This clonotype has more than one count but fewer than ten. V gene TRBV19 combines with J gene TRBJ1-1, with a tentative D call TRBD1 (5 bases). CDR1 is LNHDA and CDR2 is SQIVND in the germline V gene (reference sequence). Trimming removed 3 bases from V and 10 bases from J, with 15 bases in between. This CDR3 comprises 13 residues. In DNA, the CDR3 is TGTGCCAGTAGTATGAGGCTACAGGAAGGAGCTTTCTTT. It is translated as CASSMRLQEGAFF. The full variable domain, in which reference TRBV19 and TRBJ1-1 provide the parts outside the CDR3, is DGGITQSPKYLFRKEGQNVTLSCEQNLNHDAMYWYRQDPGQGLRLIYYSQIVNDFQKGDIAEGYSVSREKKESFPLTVTSAQKNPTAFYLCASSMRLQEGAFFGQGTRLTVV.

The gene calls are TRBV20-1 and TRBJ2-1, with 10 bases aligning to TRBD1. CDR1 is DFQATT and CDR2 is SNEGSKA in the germline V gene (reference sequence). The V and J ends lost 6 bases and 4 bases, in that order; junction bases with no gene match: 9. This CDR3 region has 15 residues. CDR3 nucleotide sequence: TGCAGTGCCCATAGACAGGGGGCGGGGTACAATGAGCAGTTCTTC. Encoded protein: CSAHRQGAGYNEQFF.

The chain is built from TRBV20-1 and TRBJ2-1, with D maybe TRBD2 (6 bases). CDR1 and CDR2 from the germline V gene are DFQATT and SNEGSKA (reference sequence). This CDR3 spans 15 amino acids. V was trimmed by 3 bases and J by 9 bases, leaving 21 bases between them. The CDR3 loop reads CSARPTNGRGGEQFF. CDR3 bases: TGCAGTGCTAGGCCGACTAACGGGAGAGGTGGTGAGCAGTTCTTC.

The chain combines TRBV9 with TRBJ1-3, with 7 bases identical to TRBD1. This CDR3 is built from 16 residues. Trimming removed 4 bases from V and 2 bases from J; junction bases left unmatched: 9. Germline CDR1 and CDR2: SGDLS and YYNGEE. The CDR3 sequence is CASSTRQGLAGNTIYF. The DNA of the CDR3 is TGTGCCAGCAGCACCCGACAGGGACTGGCTGGAAACACCATATATTTT.